This T cell receptor (beta chain) was sequenced in a study of cytomegalovirus exposure and HLA in healthy donors. Study in general: In a previous analysis, 110 million or so unique TCR beta sequences were found from 150 million to 200 million T cells.

The study ran its PCR with 60 Vbeta and 13 Jbeta primers. Produced via immunoSEQ multiplex PCR; TCRdb's table is partial and in-frame only. The sample records about 110,000 clones, approximately 70% being singletons. The CDR3 loop spans 16 amino acids. Trimming took 0 bases from V and 3 from J; bases not matched to a gene: 4. The germline CDR1 and CDR2 sequences are SGDLS and YYNGEE. This sequence originates from a woman aged 30 to 39 in good health and CMV-seronegative. Material: PBMCs. This rearrangement joins TRBV9 to TRBJ2-7; TRBD2 aligns across 12 bases. Here the CDR3 reads CASSVDTSGRIYEQYF. The DNA of the CDR3 is TGTGCCAGCAGCGTAGATACTAGCGGGAGGATCTACGAGCAGTACTTC.